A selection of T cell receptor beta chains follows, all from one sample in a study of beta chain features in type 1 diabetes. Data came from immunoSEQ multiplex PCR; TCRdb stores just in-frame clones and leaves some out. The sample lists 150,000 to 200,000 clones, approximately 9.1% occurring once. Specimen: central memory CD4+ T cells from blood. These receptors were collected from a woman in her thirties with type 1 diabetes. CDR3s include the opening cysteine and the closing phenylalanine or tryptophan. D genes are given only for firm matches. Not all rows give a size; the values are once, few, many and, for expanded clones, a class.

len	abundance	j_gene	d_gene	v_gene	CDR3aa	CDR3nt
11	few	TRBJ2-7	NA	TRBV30	CAWSSQDEQYF	TGTGCCTGGAGTTCCCAGGACGAGCAGTACTTC
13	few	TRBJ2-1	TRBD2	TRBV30	CAHPDGRMGGQFF	TGTGCCCATCCGGACGGGAGGATGGGTGGGCAGTTCTTC
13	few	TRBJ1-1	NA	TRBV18	CASSGRREAEAFF	TGTGCCAGCTCAGGACGAAGGGAGGCTGAAGCTTTCTTT
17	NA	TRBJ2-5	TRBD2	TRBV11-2	CASSSRLAGVFQETQYF	TGTGCCAGCAGCTCCCGACTAGCGGGAGTTTTCCAGGAGACCCAGTACTTC
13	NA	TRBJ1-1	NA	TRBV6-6	CASSKQENTEAFF	TGTGCCAGCAGCAAACAAGAGAACACTGAAGCTTTCTTT
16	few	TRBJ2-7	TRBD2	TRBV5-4	CASSQGLAGGAYEQYF	TGTGCCAGCAGCCAGGGACTAGCGGGAGGTGCCTACGAGCAGTACTTC
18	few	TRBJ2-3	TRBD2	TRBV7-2	CASSLVYASGRGTDTQYF	TGTGCCAGCAGCTTAGTATACGCTAGCGGGAGGGGCACAGATACGCAGTATTTT
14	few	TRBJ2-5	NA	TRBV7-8	CASSPRGARETQYF	TGTGCCAGCAGCCCCCGCGGGGCAAGAGAGACCCAGTACTTC
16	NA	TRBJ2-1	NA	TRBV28	CAVTSSGITNGDEQFF	TGTGCCGTGACAAGTAGCGGAATAACAAACGGGGATGAGCAGTTCTTC
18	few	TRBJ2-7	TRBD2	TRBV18	CASSPGGVAGEVPYEQYF	TGTGCCAGCTCACCAGGCGGGGTAGCGGGAGAGGTTCCCTACGAGCAGTACTTC
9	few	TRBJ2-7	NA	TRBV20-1	CSALYEQYF	TGCAGTGCTCTCTACGAGCAGTACTTC
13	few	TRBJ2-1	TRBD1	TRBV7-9	CASSLTRGNEQFF	TGTGCCAGCAGCTTAACCAGGGGGAATGAGCAGTTCTTC
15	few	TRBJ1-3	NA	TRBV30	CAWISGYPRGNTIYF	TGTGCCTGGATTTCGGGGTATCCTCGTGGAAACACCATATATTTT
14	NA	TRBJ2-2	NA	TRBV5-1	CASRKETNTGELFF	TGCGCCAGCCGGAAGGAGACGAACACCGGGGAGCTGTTTTTT
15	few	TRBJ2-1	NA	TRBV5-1	CASRRIDGGYNEQFF	TGCGCCAGCAGGAGAATAGATGGCGGATACAATGAGCAGTTCTTC
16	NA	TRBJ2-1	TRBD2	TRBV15	CATSRDPSGVGNEQFF	TGTGCCACCAGCAGAGATCCTAGCGGGGTAGGGAATGAGCAGTTCTTC
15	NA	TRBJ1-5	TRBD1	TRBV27	CASRPTGDSNQPQHF	TGTGCCAGCAGACCGACAGGGGATAGCAATCAGCCCCAGCATTTT
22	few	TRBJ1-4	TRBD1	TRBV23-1	CASSQSYGTGGVGRATNEKLFF	TGCGCCAGCAGTCAATCGTACGGGACAGGGGGAGTTGGGCGCGCAACTAATGAAAAACTGTTTTTT
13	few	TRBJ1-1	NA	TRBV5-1	CASTGQQSTEAFF	TGCGCCAGCACGGGTCAGCAGTCCACTGAAGCTTTCTTT
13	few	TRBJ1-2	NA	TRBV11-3	CASSWGLGYGYTF	TGTGCCAGCAGCTGGGGCCTCGGGTATGGCTACACCTTC
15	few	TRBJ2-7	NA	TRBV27	CASSLIFRDYSEQYF	TGTGCCAGCAGTTTAATATTCCGCGACTATTCCGAGCAGTACTTC
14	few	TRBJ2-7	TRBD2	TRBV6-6	CASRILADTYEQYF	TGTGCCAGCAGAATACTAGCGGATACCTACGAGCAGTACTTC
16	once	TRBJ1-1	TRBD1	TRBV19	CASSITGNRGSTEAFF	TGTGCCAGTAGTATCACTGGAAACAGGGGGAGCACTGAAGCTTTCTTT
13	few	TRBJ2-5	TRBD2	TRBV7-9	CASSLAWGGEQYF	TGTGCCAGCAGCTTAGCGTGGGGAGGGGAGCAGTACTTC
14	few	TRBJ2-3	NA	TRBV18	CASSPRTSTDTQYF	TGTGCCAGCTCACCTCGGACTAGCACAGATACGCAGTATTTT
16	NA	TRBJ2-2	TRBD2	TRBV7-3	CASSLMSGRATGELFF	TGTGCCAGCAGCTTAATGTCGGGGAGGGCCACCGGGGAGCTGTTTTTT
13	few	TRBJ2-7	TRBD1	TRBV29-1	CSVEGQGLSEQYF	TGCAGCGTGGAGGGACAGGGGCTGAGCGAGCAGTACTTC
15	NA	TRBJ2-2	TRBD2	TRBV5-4	CASRNTSGRTGELFF	TGTGCCAGCAGAAACACTAGCGGGAGAACCGGGGAGCTGTTTTTT
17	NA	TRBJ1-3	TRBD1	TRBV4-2	CASSLETQGAPGNTIYF	TGTGCCAGCAGCCTAGAGACACAGGGGGCGCCTGGAAACACCATATATTTT
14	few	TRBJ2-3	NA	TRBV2	CASSRSVSTDTQYF	TGTGCCAGCAGTCGGTCGGTCAGCACAGATACGCAGTATTTT
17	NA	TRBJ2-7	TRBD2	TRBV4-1	CASSQITGTSGSYEQYF	TGCGCCAGCAGCCAAATTACTGGGACTAGCGGATCCTACGAGCAGTACTTC
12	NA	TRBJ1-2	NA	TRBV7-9	CASSNERGGYTF	TGTGCCAGCAGCAATGAAAGGGGGGGCTACACCTTC
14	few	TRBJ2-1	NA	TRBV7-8	CASSLSAGSIEQFF	TGTGCCAGCAGCTTATCCGCAGGGTCGATTGAGCAGTTCTTC
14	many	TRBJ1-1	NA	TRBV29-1	CSVEDNSGRTEAFF	TGCAGCGTTGAAGATAACTCAGGGCGCACTGAAGCTTTCTTT
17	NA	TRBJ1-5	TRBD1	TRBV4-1	CASSQGEGAGGYQPQHF	TGCGCCAGCAGCCAAGGCGAGGGGGCAGGGGGCTATCAGCCCCAGCATTTT
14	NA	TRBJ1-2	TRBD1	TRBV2	CASSFDRANYGYTF	TGTGCCAGCAGTTTTGACAGGGCTAACTATGGCTACACCTTC
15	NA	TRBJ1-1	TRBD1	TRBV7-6	CASSRDRGWGTEAFF	TGTGCCAGCAGCCGGGACAGGGGTTGGGGCACTGAAGCTTTCTTT
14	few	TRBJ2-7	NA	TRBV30	CAWSQQGRSYEQYF	TGTGCCTGGAGTCAACAGGGTCGCTCCTACGAGCAGTACTTC
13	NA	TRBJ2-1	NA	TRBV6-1	CASPRRVGWEQFF	TGTGCCAGCCCCCGACGAGTCGGGTGGGAGCAGTTCTTC
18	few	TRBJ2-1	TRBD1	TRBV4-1	CASSQERGRDRVGNEQFF	TGCGCCAGCAGCCAAGAGAGGGGACGGGACAGGGTAGGGAATGAGCAGTTCTTC
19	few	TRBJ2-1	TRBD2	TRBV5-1	CASSLAVISGQFSYNEQFF	TGCGCCAGCAGCTTGGCCGTTATTAGCGGGCAATTCTCCTACAATGAGCAGTTCTTC
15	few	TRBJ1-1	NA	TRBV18	CASSPPSRANTEAFF	TGTGCCAGCTCACCACCGTCCAGGGCGAACACTGAAGCTTTCTTT
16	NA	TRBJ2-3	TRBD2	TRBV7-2	CASSVRLAGGSDTQYF	TGTGCCAGCAGCGTGAGACTAGCGGGAGGGTCAGATACGCAGTATTTT
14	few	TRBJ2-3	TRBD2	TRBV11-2	CASSSGLVSDTQYF	TGTGCCAGCAGCTCCGGACTAGTCTCAGATACGCAGTATTTT
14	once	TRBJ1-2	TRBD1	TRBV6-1	CASTWTGDDYGYTF	TGTGCCAGCACCTGGACAGGGGACGACTATGGCTACACCTTC